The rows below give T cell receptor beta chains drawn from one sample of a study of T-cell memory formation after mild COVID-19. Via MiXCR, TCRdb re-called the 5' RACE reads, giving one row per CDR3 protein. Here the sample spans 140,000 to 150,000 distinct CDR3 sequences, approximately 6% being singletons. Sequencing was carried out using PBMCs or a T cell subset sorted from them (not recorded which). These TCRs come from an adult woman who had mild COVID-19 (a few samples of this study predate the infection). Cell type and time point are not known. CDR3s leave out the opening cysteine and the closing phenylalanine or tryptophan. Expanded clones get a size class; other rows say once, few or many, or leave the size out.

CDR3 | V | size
ASRRQGNYGYT | TRBV12-3/TRBV12-4 | many
ASSPPGSSNQPQH | TRBV28 | .
ATSDPTPTGDPYEQY | TRBV24-1 | .
ATSSGGRGVGEQF | TRBV24-1 | many
ASPGYTEAF | TRBV19 | .
ASSPYGTGGNQPQH | TRBV18 | .
ASSYSMSSYEQY | TRBV6-5 | many
ASSRGGVNTGELF | TRBV14 | few
SVDRGVGNEQY | TRBV29-1 | .
AISTGANYGYT | TRBV10-3 | .
ASSYSGEAYGYT | TRBV6-5 | many
ASSKRDSGSHEQY | TRBV12-3/TRBV12-4 | few
ASSLTSGRTEQF | TRBV7-6 | .
ASSVYGQNNQPQH | TRBV2 | few
ASSRAGTAPNEKLF | TRBV7-9 | few
ASSLSWDRVIAGELF | TRBV5-5 | few
ASRLAGGEQY | TRBV2 | many